The 16 T cell receptor beta chains given below trace back to one sample, sequenced in a study of blood T cell repertoires in COVID-19. Clones were read by immunoSEQ multiplex PCR, and TCRdb kept only the in-frame ones, dropping some. This sample has 150,000 to 200,000 clones, with approximately 90% found just once. The specimen sequenced was peripheral blood. These receptors all stem from a woman in her twenties or thirties with active or convalescent COVID-19.

This clone was seen a handful of times. V gene TRBV11-2 combines with J gene TRBJ1-6; TRBD1 matches 8 bases. The CDR3 consists of 16 residues. J lost 4 bases, V lost 1 base, and 3 bases had no gene match. From germline, CDR1 is SGHAT and CDR2 FQNNGV. The CDR3 region has the DNA TGTGCCAGCAGCTTAGGAGGACAGGGATATAATTCACCCCTCCACTTT. Translated, it gives CASSLGGQGYNSPLHF.

This clone has more than one count but fewer than ten. This chain links TRBV5-1 with TRBJ1-2; TRBD1 agrees at 9 bases. CDR1 and CDR2 (germline): SGHRS, YFSETQ. Losses at the gene ends were 2 bases for V and 8 bases for J; bases not matched to a gene: 7. The CDR3 is 14 residues long. Written as DNA, the CDR3 is TGCGCCAGCAGCTTACAAACAGGGGGCGGAGGCTACACCTTC. Its translation: CASSLQTGGGGYTF.

The J gene is TRBJ1-6, the V gene TRBV6-5; the D is unclear. Germline CDR1 MNHEY, CDR2 SVGAGI. The V gene lost 4 bases and the J gene lost 6 bases, with 13 bases spanning the gap. This CDR3 comprises 15 residues. The CDR3 region is CASSSHGEGNSPLHF. In DNA, the CDR3 is TGTGCCAGCAGTTCTCACGGGGAAGGTAATTCACCCCTCCACTTT.

The chain links TRBV28 to TRBJ2-2, with D hard to call. There are 14 residues in the CDR3. Germline V CDR1 and CDR2: MDHEN, SYDVKM. Between the trimmed V and J ends, which lost 1 base and 6 bases, there was a span of 9 bases. DNA of the CDR3: TGTGCCAGCAGTTTATCAGGTTTTGCCGGGGAGCTGTTTTTT. Amino acid sequence: CASSLSGFAGELFF.

The chain is built from TRBV5-1 and TRBJ2-5; D gene ambiguous. Looked up from germline, CDR1 is SGHRS and CDR2 is YFSETQ. The V end was cut by 4 bases, the J end by 1 base, with 2 bases between. The CDR3 runs to 11 residues. CDR3 region: CASSLQETQYF. Here the CDR3 DNA reads TGCGCCAGCAGCCTCCAAGAGACCCAGTACTTC. Supplemented by reference TRBV5-1 and TRBJ2-5, the full variable domain reads KAGVTQTPRYLIKTRGQQVTLSCSPISGHRSVSWYQQTPGQGLQFLFEYFSETQRNKGNFPGRFSGRQFSNSRSEMNVSTLELGDSALYLCASSLQETQYFGPGTRLLVL.

This chain links TRBV5-4 with TRBJ2-5; D uncertain. CDR1 and CDR2 from the germline V gene are SGHNT and YYREEE (reference sequence). Trimming took off 2 bases at V and 2 bases at J, with 10 bases between the two ends. The CDR3 totals 14 residues. The CDR3 here is CASSFTVSQETQYF. CDR3 nucleotide sequence: TGTGCCAGCAGCTTCACGGTCTCTCAAGAGACCCAGTACTTC. Using reference TRBV5-4 and TRBJ2-5 for the parts outside the CDR3, the full variable domain is ETGVTQSPTHLIKTRGQQVTLRCSSQSGHNTVSWYQQALGQGPQFIFQYYREEENGRGNFPPRFSGLQFPNYSSELNVNALELDDSALYLCASSFTVSQETQYFGPGTRLLVL.

The V gene is TRBV28, the J gene TRBJ1-1; no definite D call. CDR1 and CDR2 from the germline V gene are MDHEN and SYDVKM. CDR3 size: 12 residues. V shed 7 bases and J shed 7 bases, with 13 bases lying between them. The DNA for the CDR3 is TGTGCCAGCACCTCGTTAGCCCTTGAAGCTTTCTTT. Protein product: CASTSLALEAFF. Full variable domain (outside the CDR3, taken from reference TRBV28 and TRBJ1-1): DVKVTQSSRYLVKRTGEKVFLECVQDMDHENMFWYRQDPGLGLRLIYFSYDVKMKEKGDIPEGYSVSREKKERFSLILESASTNQTSMYLCASTSLALEAFFGQGTRLTVV.

This chain links TRBV7-9 with TRBJ1-4, with TRBD1 identical over 9 bases. CDR1 SEHNR and CDR2 FQNEAQ come from the germline V gene (reference sequence). The length of the CDR3 is 18 residues. Trimming cost V 3 bases and J 0 bases; bases outside gene matches: 8. DNA for the CDR3: TGTGCCAGCAGCTTCAAACTTGACAGGGGGTCAACTAATGAAAAACTGTTTTTT. Translated, it gives CASSFKLDRGSTNEKLFF.

The chain combines TRBV4-1 with TRBJ2-5; TRBD1 agrees at 9 bases. CDR3 length: 17 residues. Germline loops: CDR1 MGHRA, CDR2 YSYEKL. The ends lost 1 base at V and 5 bases at J; junction bases unmatched: 11. CDR3 nucleotides: TGCGCCAGCAGCCAAGTAAAAACTAGACAGGGGGGTGAGACCCAGTACTTC. Encoded protein: CASSQVKTRQGGETQYF.

The chain uses TRBV2 and TRBJ2-5; 8 bases are a match to TRBD1. V lost 11 bases to trimming and J lost 4 bases; unmatched junction nucleotides: 6. CDR3 size: 12 residues. Germline V gene lookup returns CDR1 SNHLY and CDR2 FYNNEI. The CDR3, as DNA: TGTGCCGGGTTACAGGGGGGAGAGACCCAGTACTTC. Its protein is CAGLQGGETQYF.

The chain employs TRBV6-5 and TRBJ2-2; D is perhaps TRBD2 (6 bases). The CDR3 covers 13 residues. Trimming pared 8 bases from V and 4 bases from J, leaving 11 bases between. Germline CDR1 reads MNHEY; CDR2 reads SVGAGI. The CDR3 protein is CASRTTPTGELFF. Here the CDR3 DNA reads TGTGCCAGCCGGACTACCCCCACCGGGGAGCTGTTTTTT.

J is TRBJ1-2 and V is TRBV2; 7 positions agree with TRBD1. The length of the CDR3 is 14 residues. Per the germline V gene, CDR1 is SNHLY and CDR2 is FYNNEI. With V trimmed by 2 bases and J by 8 bases, 8 bases remained unmatched. This CDR3 is CASSEHRGKGGYTF. Here the CDR3 DNA reads TGTGCCAGCAGTGAACACAGGGGAAAGGGAGGCTACACCTTC.

CDR3: CASSQDRDSQAYEQYF. CDR3 bases: TGTGCCAGCAGCCAAGATAGGGACTCTCAAGCCTACGAGCAGTACTTC. The chain has TRBV4-2 and TRBJ2-7, with a possible D match to TRBD2 (6 bases). Trimming pared 0 bases from V and 2 bases from J, leaving 14 bases between. From germline, CDR1 is LGHNA and CDR2 YNFKEQ. This CDR3 has 16 residues.

The chain has TRBV3-1 (or the pseudogene TRBV3-2) and TRBJ2-1, with 9 bases identical to TRBD2. CDR3 length: 16 residues. V trimming: 0 bases; J trimming: 7 bases; junction bases outside the gene matches: 7. Germline V gene data show CDR1 as LGHDT and CDR2 as YNNKEL (reference sequence). CDR3 loop: CASSQDWRGGFNEQFF. The CDR3 coding sequence is TGTGCCAGCAGCCAAGATTGGCGGGGGGGTTTTAATGAGCAGTTCTTC.

The rearrangement uses TRBV6-5 and TRBJ2-2; 7 positions agree with TRBD1. The CDR3 length is 15 residues. Germline CDR1 is MNHEY and CDR2 is SVGAGI. V lost 5 bases, J lost 1 base, and 4 bases stayed unmatched. CDR3 in amino acids: CASSTGTVNTGELFF. The DNA for the CDR3 is TGTGCCAGCAGTACCGGGACAGTGAACACCGGGGAGCTGTTTTTT.

This chain joins TRBV4-2 and TRBJ2-7; 7 bases agree with TRBD2. Germline assignment: CDR1 LGHNA and CDR2 YNFKEQ. J was trimmed by 0 bases and V by 1 base; bases with no gene match: 3. The CDR3 loop spans 15 amino acids. CDR3 coding DNA: TGTGCCAGCAGCCAAGCTAGCGGAACCTCCTACGAGCAGTACTTC. Translation: CASSQASGTSYEQYF.